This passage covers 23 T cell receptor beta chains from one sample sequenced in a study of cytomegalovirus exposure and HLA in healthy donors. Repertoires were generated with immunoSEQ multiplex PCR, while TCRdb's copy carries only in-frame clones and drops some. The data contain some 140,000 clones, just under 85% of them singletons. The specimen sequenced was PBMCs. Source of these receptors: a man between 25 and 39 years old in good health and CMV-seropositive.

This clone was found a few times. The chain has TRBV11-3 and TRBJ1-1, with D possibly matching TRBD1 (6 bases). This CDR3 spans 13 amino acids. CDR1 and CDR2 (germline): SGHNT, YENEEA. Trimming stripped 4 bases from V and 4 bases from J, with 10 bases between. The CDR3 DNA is TGTGCCAGCAGCTCCGGACAGATCACTGAAGCTTTCTTT. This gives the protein CASSSGQITEAFF.

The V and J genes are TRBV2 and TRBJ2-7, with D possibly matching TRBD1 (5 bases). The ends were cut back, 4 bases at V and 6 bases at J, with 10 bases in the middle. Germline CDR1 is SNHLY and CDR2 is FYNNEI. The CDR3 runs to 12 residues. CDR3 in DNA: TGTGCCAGCAGTGTCCAGGGTCGCGAGCAGTACTTC. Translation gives CASSVQGREQYF. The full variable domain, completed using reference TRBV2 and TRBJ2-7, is EPEVTQTPSHQVTQMGQEVILRCVPISNHLYFYWYRQILGQKVEFLVSFYNNEISEKSEIFDDQFSVERPDGSNFTLKIRSTKLEDSAMYFCASSVQGREQYFGPGTRLTVT.

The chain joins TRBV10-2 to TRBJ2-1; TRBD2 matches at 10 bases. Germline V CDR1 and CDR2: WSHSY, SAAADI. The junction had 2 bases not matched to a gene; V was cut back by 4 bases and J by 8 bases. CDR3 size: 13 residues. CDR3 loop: CASSASGGHEQFF. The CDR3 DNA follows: TGCGCCAGCAGTGCTAGCGGGGGACATGAGCAGTTCTTC.

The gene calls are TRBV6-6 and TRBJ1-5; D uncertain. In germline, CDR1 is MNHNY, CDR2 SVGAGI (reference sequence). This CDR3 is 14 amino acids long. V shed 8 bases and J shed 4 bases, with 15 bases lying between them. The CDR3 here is CASGPYGDNQPQHF. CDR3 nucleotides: TGTGCCAGCGGCCCCTACGGGGATAATCAGCCCCAGCATTTT.

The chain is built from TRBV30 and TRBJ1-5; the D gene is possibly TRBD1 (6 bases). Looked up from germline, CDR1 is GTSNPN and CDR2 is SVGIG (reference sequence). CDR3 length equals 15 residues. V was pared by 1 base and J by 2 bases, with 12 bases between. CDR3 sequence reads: CAWSDRAGGNQPQHF. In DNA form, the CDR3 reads TGTGCCTGGAGTGACAGAGCAGGGGGCAATCAGCCCCAGCATTTT.

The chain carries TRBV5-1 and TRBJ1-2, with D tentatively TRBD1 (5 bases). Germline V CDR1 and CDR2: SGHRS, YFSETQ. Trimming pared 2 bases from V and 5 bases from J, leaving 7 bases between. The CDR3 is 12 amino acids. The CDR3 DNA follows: TGCGCCAGCAGCTTAGGGGAATATGGCTACACCTTC. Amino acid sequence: CASSLGEYGYTF.

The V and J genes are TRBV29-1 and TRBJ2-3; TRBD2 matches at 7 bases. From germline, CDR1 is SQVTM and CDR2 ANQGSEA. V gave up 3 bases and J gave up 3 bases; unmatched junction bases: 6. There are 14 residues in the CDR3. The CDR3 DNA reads TGCAGCGTTGACGGTACGGGAGGAACAGATACGCAGTATTTT. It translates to CSVDGTGGTDTQYF.

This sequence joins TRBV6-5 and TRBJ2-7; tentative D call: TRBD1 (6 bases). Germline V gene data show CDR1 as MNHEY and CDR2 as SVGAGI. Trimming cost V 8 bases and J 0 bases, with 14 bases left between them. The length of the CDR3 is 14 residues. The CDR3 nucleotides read TGTGCCAGCGGGGCTGGGGGCCGCTCCTACGAGCAGTACTTC. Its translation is CASGAGGRSYEQYF.

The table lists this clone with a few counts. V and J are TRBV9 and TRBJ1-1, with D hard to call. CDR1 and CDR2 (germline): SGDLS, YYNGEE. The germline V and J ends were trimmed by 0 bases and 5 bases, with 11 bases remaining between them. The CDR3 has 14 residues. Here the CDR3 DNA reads TGTGCCAGCAGCGTAGCGGGGTGGGGAACTGAAGCTTTCTTT. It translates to CASSVAGWGTEAFF.

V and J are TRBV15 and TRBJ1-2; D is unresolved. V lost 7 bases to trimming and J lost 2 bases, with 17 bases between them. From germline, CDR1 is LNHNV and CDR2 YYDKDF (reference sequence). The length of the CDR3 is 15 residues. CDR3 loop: CATTRTGVLNYGYTF. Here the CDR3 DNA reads TGTGCCACCACGCGCACCGGGGTCTTGAACTATGGCTACACCTTC.

The CDR3 nucleotides are TGTGCCAGCAGTACCCGGGGAGGGTCTGGCTACACCTTC. Translating gives CASSTRGGSGYTF. The chain joins TRBV6-1 to TRBJ1-2; the D is unclear. Per germline, CDR1 MNHNS and CDR2 SASEGT. The length of the CDR3 is 13 residues. Trimming removed 5 bases from V and 7 bases from J, with 14 bases in between.

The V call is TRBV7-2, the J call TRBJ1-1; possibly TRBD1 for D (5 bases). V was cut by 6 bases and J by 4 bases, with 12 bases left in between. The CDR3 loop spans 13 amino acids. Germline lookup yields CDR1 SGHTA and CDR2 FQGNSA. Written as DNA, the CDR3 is TGTGCCAGCAGGTTGGGGGAGGTCACTGAAGCTTTCTTT. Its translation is CASRLGEVTEAFF. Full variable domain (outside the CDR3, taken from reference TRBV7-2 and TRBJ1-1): GAGVSQSPSNKVTEKGKDVELRCDPISGHTALYWYRQSLGQGLEFLIYFQGNSAPDKSGLPSDRFSAERTGGSVSTLTIQRTQQEDSAVYLCASRLGEVTEAFFGQGTRLTVV.

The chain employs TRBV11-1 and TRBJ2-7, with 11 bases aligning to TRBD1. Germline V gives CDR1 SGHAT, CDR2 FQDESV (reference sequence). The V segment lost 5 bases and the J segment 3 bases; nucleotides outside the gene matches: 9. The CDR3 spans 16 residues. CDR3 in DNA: TGTGCCAGCAGCCGACTCCCCGGGACAGGGGGCTACGAGCAGTACTTC. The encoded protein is CASSRLPGTGGYEQYF.

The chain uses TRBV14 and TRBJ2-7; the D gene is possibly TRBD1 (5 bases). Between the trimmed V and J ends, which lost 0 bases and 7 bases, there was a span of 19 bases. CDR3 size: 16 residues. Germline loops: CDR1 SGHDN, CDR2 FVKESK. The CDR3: CASSQESPGRHREQYF. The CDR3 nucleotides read TGTGCCAGCAGCCAAGAATCTCCGGGCAGACACAGGGAGCAGTACTTC.

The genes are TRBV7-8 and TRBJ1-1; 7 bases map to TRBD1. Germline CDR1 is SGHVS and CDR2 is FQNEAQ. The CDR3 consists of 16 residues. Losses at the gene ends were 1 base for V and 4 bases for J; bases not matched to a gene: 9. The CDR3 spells CASSLVVGGLGTEAFF. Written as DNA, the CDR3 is TGTGCCAGCAGCTTAGTGGTAGGGGGCTTGGGCACTGAAGCTTTCTTT.

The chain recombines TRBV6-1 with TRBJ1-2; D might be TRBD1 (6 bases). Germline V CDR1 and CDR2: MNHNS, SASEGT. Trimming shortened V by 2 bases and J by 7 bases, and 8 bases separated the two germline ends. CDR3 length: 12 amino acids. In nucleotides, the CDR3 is TGTGCCAGCAGTGAACAGGGGCCTGGCTACACCTTC. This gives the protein CASSEQGPGYTF.

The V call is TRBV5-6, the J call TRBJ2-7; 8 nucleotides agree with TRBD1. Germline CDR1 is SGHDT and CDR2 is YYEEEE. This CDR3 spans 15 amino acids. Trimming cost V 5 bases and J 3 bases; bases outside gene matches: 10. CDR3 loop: CASRTTGGDGYEQYF. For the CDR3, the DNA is TGTGCCAGCAGAACTACAGGGGGTGATGGCTACGAGCAGTACTTC. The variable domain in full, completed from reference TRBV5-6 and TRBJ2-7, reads DAGVTQSPTHLIKTRGQQVTLRCSPKSGHDTVSWYQQALGQGPQFIFQYYEEEERQRGNFPDRFSGHQFPNYSSELNVNALLLGDSALYLCASRTTGGDGYEQYFGPGTRLTVT.

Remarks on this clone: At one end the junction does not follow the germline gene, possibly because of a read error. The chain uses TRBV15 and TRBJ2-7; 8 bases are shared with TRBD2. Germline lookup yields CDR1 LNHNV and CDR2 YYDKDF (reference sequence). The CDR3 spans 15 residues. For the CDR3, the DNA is TGTGCCACCAGCAGAGATCGCGCGGGGGGCTACGGGCAGTACTTC. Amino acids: CATSRDRAGGYGQYF.

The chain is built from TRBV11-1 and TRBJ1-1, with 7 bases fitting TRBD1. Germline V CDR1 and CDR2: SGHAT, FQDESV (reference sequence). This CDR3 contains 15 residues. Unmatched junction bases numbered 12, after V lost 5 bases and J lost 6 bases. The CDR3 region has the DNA TGTGCCAGCAGCGCAGCTGACAGGGCTGTCGCTGAAGCTTTCTTT. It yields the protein CASSAADRAVAEAFF.

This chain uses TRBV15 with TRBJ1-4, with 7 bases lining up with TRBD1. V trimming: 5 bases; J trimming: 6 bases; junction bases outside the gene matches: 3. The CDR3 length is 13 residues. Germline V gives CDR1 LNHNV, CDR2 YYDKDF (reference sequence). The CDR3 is CATSVGQYEKLFF. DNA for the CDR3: TGTGCCACCAGCGTGGGACAGTATGAAAAACTGTTTTTT. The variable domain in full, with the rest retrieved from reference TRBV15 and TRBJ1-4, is DAMVIQNPRYQVTQFGKPVTLSCSQTLNHNVMYWYQQKSSQAPKLLFHYYDKDFNNEADTPDNFQSRRPNTSFCFLDIRSPGLGDTAMYLCATSVGQYEKLFFGSGTQLSVL.

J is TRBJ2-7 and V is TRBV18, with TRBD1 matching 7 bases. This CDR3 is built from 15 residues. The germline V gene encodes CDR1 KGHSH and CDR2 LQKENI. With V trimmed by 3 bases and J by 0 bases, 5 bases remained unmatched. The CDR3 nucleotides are TGTGCCAGCTCACCGTGGACAGGAGCCTCCTACGAGCAGTACTTC. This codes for CASSPWTGASYEQYF.

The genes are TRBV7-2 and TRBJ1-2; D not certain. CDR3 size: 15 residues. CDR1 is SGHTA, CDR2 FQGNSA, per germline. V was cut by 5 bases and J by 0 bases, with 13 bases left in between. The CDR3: CASSPSTLANYGYTF. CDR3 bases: TGTGCCAGCAGCCCCTCGACACTAGCTAACTATGGCTACACCTTC.

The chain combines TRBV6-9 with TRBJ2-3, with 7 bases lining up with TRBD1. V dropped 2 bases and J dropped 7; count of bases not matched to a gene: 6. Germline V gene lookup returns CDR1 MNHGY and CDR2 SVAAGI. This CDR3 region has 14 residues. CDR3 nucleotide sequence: TGTGCCAGCAGTTATGATAGGGGGCTGAATACGCAGTATTTT. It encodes CASSYDRGLNTQYF.